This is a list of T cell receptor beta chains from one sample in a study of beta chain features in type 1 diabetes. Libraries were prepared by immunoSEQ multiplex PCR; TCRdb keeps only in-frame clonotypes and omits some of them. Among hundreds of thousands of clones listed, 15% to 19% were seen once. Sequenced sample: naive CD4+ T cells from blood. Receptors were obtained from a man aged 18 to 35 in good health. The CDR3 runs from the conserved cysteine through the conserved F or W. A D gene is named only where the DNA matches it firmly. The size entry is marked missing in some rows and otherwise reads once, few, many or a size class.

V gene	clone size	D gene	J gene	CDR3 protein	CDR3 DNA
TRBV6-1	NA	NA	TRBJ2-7	CASMRETVEQYF	TGTGCCAGCATGAGGGAGACAGTCGAGCAGTACTTC
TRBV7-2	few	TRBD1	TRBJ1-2	CASSLAMTGGGYTF	TGTGCCAGCAGCTTAGCGATGACAGGGGGTGGCTACACCTTC
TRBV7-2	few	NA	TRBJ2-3	CASSPRVTWDTQYF	TGTGCCAGCAGCCCGAGGGTAACGTGGGATACGCAGTATTTT
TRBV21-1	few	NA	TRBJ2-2	CASSIKPTGWDVTGELFF	TGTGCCAGCAGCATAAAACCGACAGGATGGGACGTGACCGGGGAGCTGTTTTTT
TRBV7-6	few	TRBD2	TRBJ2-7	CASSRPSGTSGRGYEQYF	TGTGCCAGCAGCCGGCCCTCCGGGACTAGCGGGAGGGGGTACGAGCAGTACTTC
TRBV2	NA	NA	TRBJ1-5	CASSAYRFQPQHF	TGTGCCAGCAGTGCCTACCGGTTTCAGCCCCAGCATTTT
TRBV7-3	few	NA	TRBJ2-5	CASSPGQGRETQYF	TGTGCCAGCAGCCCCGGGCAGGGGAGGGAGACCCAGTACTTC
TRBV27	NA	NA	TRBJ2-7	CATSEGASYEQYF	TGTGCCACCTCGGAGGGGGCGTCCTACGAGCAGTACTTC
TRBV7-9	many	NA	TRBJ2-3	CASSLTDTQYF	TGTGCCAGCAGCTTAACAGATACGCAGTATTTT
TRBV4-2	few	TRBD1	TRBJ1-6	CASSRFTTGEGNSPLHF	TGTGCCAGCAGCCGATTTACAACAGGGGAGGGCAATTCACCCCTCCACTTT
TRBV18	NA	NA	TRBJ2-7	CASSREGGYEQYF	TGTGCCAGCTCACGGGAAGGGGGCTACGAGCAGTACTTC
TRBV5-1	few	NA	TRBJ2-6	CASRVTSGANVLTF	TGCGCCAGCAGGGTTACATCTGGGGCCAACGTCCTGACTTTC
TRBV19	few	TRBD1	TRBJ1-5	CASSKRQGRGNQPQHF	TGTGCCAGTAGTAAAAGACAGGGACGCGGCAATCAGCCCCAGCATTTT
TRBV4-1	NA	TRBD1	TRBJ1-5	CASSQEGQSNQPQHF	TGCGCCAGCAGCCAAGAGGGACAGAGCAATCAGCCCCAGCATTTT